A selection of T cell receptor beta chains follows, all from one sample in a study of regulatory T cells in long-lasting Graves disease. Via MiXCR, TCRdb re-called the multiplex PCR reads, giving one row per CDR3 protein. The repertoire has hundreds of thousands of distinct CDR3 sequences, over 12% of them found once; the top ten carry about 7.8%. Separately, the same data were catalogued under a study of T cells in Graves' hyperthyroidism and ophthalmopathy.

Sequencing used peripheral blood mononuclear cells (PBMCs), obtained at new diagnosis, from a patient treated with antithyroid drugs. These TCRs come from a woman in her 40s with Graves disease. The CDR3 runs from the conserved cysteine through the conserved F or W. Each record gives: J gene, clone size, D gene, V gene, CDR3 protein, CDR3 DNA. A D gene is named only where the DNA matches it firmly. A clone size is listed for some rows: how often the clone was seen (once, few, many), or a class if it is expanded.

j_gene: TRBJ1-1; abundance: many; d_gene: TRBD1; v_gene: TRBV28; CDR3aa: CASSPPTTGGRTEAFF; CDR3nt: TGTGCCAGCAGTCCCCCCACGACAGGGGGGAGGACTGAAGCTTTCTTT
j_gene: TRBJ2-7; abundance: .; d_gene: .; v_gene: TRBV5-5; CDR3aa: CASRTSQESNYEQYF; CDR3nt: TGTGCCAGCAGAACTAGTCAGGAGTCGAACTACGAGCAGTACTTC
j_gene: TRBJ1-1; abundance: many; d_gene: .; v_gene: TRBV19; CDR3aa: CASSIGRTEAFF; CDR3nt: TGTGCCAGTAGTATAGGTAGGACCGAAGCTTTCTTT
j_gene: TRBJ2-3; abundance: many; d_gene: .; v_gene: TRBV7-3; CDR3aa: CASSQSGGDTQYF; CDR3nt: TGTGCCAGCAGCCAAAGTGGGGGGGATACGCAGTATTTT
j_gene: TRBJ2-5; abundance: many; d_gene: .; v_gene: TRBV30; CDR3aa: CAWSPRTTQETQYF; CDR3nt: TGTGCCTGGAGTCCCCGGACTACCCAAGAGACCCAGTACTTC
j_gene: TRBJ2-7; abundance: few; d_gene: .; v_gene: TRBV14; CDR3aa: CASSLRASVAYEQYF; CDR3nt: TGTGCCAGCAGCCTACGGGCTAGCGTTGCCTACGAGCAGTACTTC
j_gene: TRBJ1-4; abundance: few; d_gene: TRBD1; v_gene: TRBV20-1; CDR3aa: CSARVPPGQGQWGEKLFF; CDR3nt: TGCAGTGCTAGAGTCCCCCCGGGACAGGGGCAATGGGGTGAAAAACTGTTTTTT
j_gene: TRBJ2-2; abundance: many; d_gene: .; v_gene: TRBV30; CDR3aa: CAWTFTGELFF; CDR3nt: TGTGCCTGGACTTTTACGGGGGAGCTGTTTTTT
j_gene: TRBJ2-1; abundance: few; d_gene: TRBD2; v_gene: TRBV18; CDR3aa: CASSPTSGTDRGFF; CDR3nt: TGTGCCAGCTCACCGACTAGCGGCACAGATCGGGGGTTCTTC
j_gene: TRBJ2-1; abundance: many; d_gene: TRBD2; v_gene: TRBV6-1; CDR3aa: CASSEAGTRGEQFF; CDR3nt: TGTGCCAGCAGTGAAGCGGGGACTAGGGGTGAGCAGTTCTTC
j_gene: TRBJ2-1; abundance: many; d_gene: .; v_gene: TRBV9; CDR3aa: CASSVGVYNEQFF; CDR3nt: TGTGCCAGCAGCGTAGGTGTGTACAATGAGCAGTTCTTC
j_gene: TRBJ2-2; abundance: few; d_gene: .; v_gene: TRBV18; CDR3aa: CASSALIGNTGELFF; CDR3nt: TGTGCCAGCTCAGCCCTAATTGGGAATACCGGGGAGCTGTTTTTT
j_gene: TRBJ2-5; abundance: few; d_gene: TRBD2; v_gene: TRBV12-3/TRBV12-4; CDR3aa: CASSDSLRGLADQETQYF; CDR3nt: TGTGCCAGCAGTGATTCCCTTCGGGGACTAGCGGACCAAGAGACCCAGTACTTC
j_gene: TRBJ2-1; abundance: few; d_gene: TRBD1; v_gene: TRBV5-1; CDR3aa: CASSQGQGEGRFGDNEQFF; CDR3nt: TGTGCCAGCAGCCAAGGACAGGGAGAGGGCAGATTCGGCGACAATGAGCAGTTCTTC
j_gene: TRBJ2-7; abundance: many; d_gene: .; v_gene: TRBV3-1; CDR3aa: CASSPIPDWGSYEQYF; CDR3nt: TGTGCCAGCAGCCCTATCCCGGACTGGGGATCCTACGAGCAGTACTTC
j_gene: TRBJ1-1; abundance: .; d_gene: .; v_gene: TRBV6-5; CDR3aa: CASSFSGALRSAFF; CDR3nt: TGTGCCAGCAGTTTTTCAGGGGCCCTTCGGTCTGCTTTCTTT
j_gene: TRBJ2-3; abundance: few; d_gene: TRBD2; v_gene: TRBV7-9; CDR3aa: CASRREVLGTDTQYF; CDR3nt: TGTGCCAGCCGGCGGGAGGTATTAGGCACAGATACGCAGTATTTT
j_gene: TRBJ2-7; abundance: many; d_gene: TRBD2; v_gene: TRBV27; CDR3aa: CASGRLAGRGEQYF; CDR3nt: TGTGCCAGCGGGCGGCTAGCGGGACGGGGCGAGCAGTACTTC
j_gene: TRBJ1-1; abundance: .; d_gene: .; v_gene: TRBV12-5; CDR3aa: CASGLANTEAFF; CDR3nt: TGTGCTAGTGGTTTGGCGAACACTGAAGCTTTCTTT
j_gene: TRBJ2-7; abundance: few; d_gene: .; v_gene: TRBV6-5; CDR3aa: CASSSALGEYEQYF; CDR3nt: TGTGCCAGCAGTTCCGCTTTGGGGGAATACGAGCAGTACTTC
j_gene: TRBJ1-5; abundance: few; d_gene: .; v_gene: TRBV12-3/TRBV12-4; CDR3aa: CASSLQGAPQHF; CDR3nt: TGTGCCAGCAGTTTACAGGGAGCGCCCCAGCATTTT
j_gene: TRBJ1-6; abundance: many; d_gene: .; v_gene: TRBV11-2; CDR3aa: CASRTGRPSSYNSPLHF; CDR3nt: TGTGCCAGCAGAACCGGGAGACCGAGCTCCTATAATTCACCCCTCCACTTT
j_gene: TRBJ2-5; abundance: .; d_gene: TRBD2; v_gene: TRBV5-1; CDR3aa: CASSFTSGSRETQYF; CDR3nt: TGCGCCAGCAGCTTTACTAGCGGGAGTCGGGAGACCCAGTACTTC
j_gene: TRBJ1-2; abundance: .; d_gene: .; v_gene: TRBV4-1; CDR3aa: CASSQAEGDYGYTF; CDR3nt: TGCGCCAGCAGCCAAGCTGAAGGGGACTATGGCTACACCTTC
j_gene: TRBJ2-5; abundance: many; d_gene: .; v_gene: TRBV7-7; CDR3aa: CASSLGTGIETQYF; CDR3nt: TGTGCTAGCAGCTTAGGAACAGGGATAGAGACCCAGTACTTC
j_gene: TRBJ1-1; abundance: many; d_gene: .; v_gene: TRBV16; CDR3aa: CASSQWGLLEAFF; CDR3nt: TGTGCCAGCAGCCAATGGGGGCTCCTTGAAGCTTTCTTT
j_gene: TRBJ2-2; abundance: .; d_gene: .; v_gene: TRBV7-2; CDR3aa: CASSFHGGVSSGELFF; CDR3nt: TGTGCCAGCAGCTTTCATGGGGGAGTGAGCTCCGGGGAGCTGTTTTTT
j_gene: TRBJ2-7; abundance: many; d_gene: .; v_gene: TRBV11-1; CDR3aa: CASSVGGLSYEQYF; CDR3nt: TGTGCCAGCAGCGTCGGGGGACTGAGCTACGAGCAGTACTTC
j_gene: TRBJ2-5; abundance: .; d_gene: .; v_gene: TRBV5-1; CDR3aa: CASSLGGERTIETQYF; CDR3nt: TGCGCCAGCAGCTTGGGTGGAGAGCGGACGATAGAGACCCAGTACTTC
j_gene: TRBJ2-3; abundance: many; d_gene: TRBD2; v_gene: TRBV20-1; CDR3aa: CSARPGGSIDTQYF; CDR3nt: TGCAGTGCCAGACCGGGAGGCTCAATAGATACGCAGTATTTT
j_gene: TRBJ1-4; abundance: many; d_gene: .; v_gene: TRBV29-1; CDR3aa: CSAKGADEKLFF; CDR3nt: TGCAGCGCGAAGGGCGCAGACGAAAAACTGTTTTTT
j_gene: TRBJ2-1; abundance: many; d_gene: .; v_gene: TRBV27; CDR3aa: CASKEGGSYNEQFF; CDR3nt: TGTGCCAGCAAGGAAGGAGGTTCCTACAATGAGCAGTTCTTC
j_gene: TRBJ2-7; abundance: few; d_gene: .; v_gene: TRBV19; CDR3aa: CASSIEGTGEQYF; CDR3nt: TGTGCCAGTAGTATTGAGGGGACGGGGGAGCAGTACTTC
j_gene: TRBJ1-1; abundance: many; d_gene: .; v_gene: TRBV18; CDR3aa: CASSPTIDTRGAFF; CDR3nt: TGTGCCAGCTCACCTACAATAGACACCCGAGGGGCTTTCTTT
j_gene: TRBJ2-5; abundance: many; d_gene: TRBD2; v_gene: TRBV3-1; CDR3aa: CASSQKTSGKETQYF; CDR3nt: TGTGCCAGCAGCCAGAAAACTAGCGGGAAGGAGACCCAGTACTTC
j_gene: TRBJ2-7; abundance: many; d_gene: TRBD2; v_gene: TRBV2; CDR3aa: CASSEIAGGPYEQYF; CDR3nt: TGTGCCAGCAGTGAAATAGCGGGAGGGCCCTACGAGCAGTACTTC
j_gene: TRBJ1-1; abundance: many; d_gene: .; v_gene: TRBV19; CDR3aa: CASSMGLNTEAFF; CDR3nt: TGTGCCAGTAGTATGGGACTCAACACTGAAGCTTTCTTT
j_gene: TRBJ2-2; abundance: .; d_gene: TRBD2; v_gene: TRBV12-3/TRBV12-4; CDR3aa: CASSSSGASAGELFF; CDR3nt: TGTGCCAGCAGCTCTAGCGGTGCGTCGGCCGGGGAGCTGTTTTTT
j_gene: TRBJ2-5; abundance: many; d_gene: .; v_gene: TRBV11-2; CDR3aa: CASSLVGGWETQYF; CDR3nt: TGTGCCAGCAGCTTAGTGGGGGGATGGGAGACCCAGTACTTC
j_gene: TRBJ2-1; abundance: few; d_gene: TRBD1; v_gene: TRBV12-5; CDR3aa: CASGLAPDRNNEQFF; CDR3nt: TGTGCTAGTGGTTTGGCGCCGGACAGGAACAATGAGCAGTTCTTC
j_gene: TRBJ2-7; abundance: many; d_gene: TRBD1; v_gene: TRBV10-2; CDR3aa: CASSEGTGPYEQYF; CDR3nt: TGTGCCAGCAGTGAAGGGACAGGGCCCTACGAGCAGTACTTC
j_gene: TRBJ1-4; abundance: .; d_gene: .; v_gene: TRBV3-1; CDR3aa: CASSQTSEKLFF; CDR3nt: TGTGCCAGCAGCCAAACGTCTGAAAAACTGTTTTTT
j_gene: TRBJ2-2; abundance: .; d_gene: .; v_gene: TRBV7-9; CDR3aa: CASASRELFF; CDR3nt: TGTGCCAGCGCCTCGAGGGAGCTGTTTTTT
j_gene: TRBJ2-7; abundance: .; d_gene: .; v_gene: TRBV5-1; CDR3aa: CASSLSTVSYEQYF; CDR3nt: TGCGCCAGCAGCTTGAGCACAGTCTCCTACGAGCAGTACTTC
j_gene: TRBJ2-1; abundance: many; d_gene: .; v_gene: TRBV30; CDR3aa: CAWSWGGGEQFF; CDR3nt: TGTGCCTGGAGTTGGGGTGGGGGTGAGCAGTTCTTC
j_gene: TRBJ2-1; abundance: many; d_gene: .; v_gene: TRBV7-9; CDR3aa: CASRRASGGSYNEQFF; CDR3nt: TGTGCCAGCAGGAGGGCTTCCGGTGGCTCCTACAATGAGCAGTTCTTC
j_gene: TRBJ1-4; abundance: many; d_gene: .; v_gene: TRBV28; CDR3aa: CASSFGTNEKLFF; CDR3nt: TGTGCCAGTTCTTTTGGGACTAATGAAAAACTGTTTTTT
j_gene: TRBJ2-1; abundance: few; d_gene: .; v_gene: TRBV29-1; CDR3aa: CSVGEPGLKRGEQFF; CDR3nt: TGCAGCGTTGGGGAGCCGGGCCTAAAAAGGGGTGAGCAGTTCTTC
j_gene: TRBJ2-7; abundance: many; d_gene: .; v_gene: TRBV3-1; CDR3aa: CASSQGRQLYEQYF; CDR3nt: TGTGCCAGCAGCCAAGGAAGACAGCTCTACGAGCAGTACTTC
j_gene: TRBJ1-1; abundance: many; d_gene: .; v_gene: TRBV28; CDR3aa: CASSAHGGVGTEAFF; CDR3nt: TGTGCCAGCAGTGCCCACGGAGGGGTAGGCACTGAAGCTTTCTTT
j_gene: TRBJ2-7; abundance: .; d_gene: .; v_gene: TRBV4-1; CDR3aa: CASSQREAIYEQYF; CDR3nt: TGCGCCAGCAGCCAAAGGGAAGCCATCTACGAGCAGTACTTC
j_gene: TRBJ2-7; abundance: .; d_gene: TRBD2; v_gene: TRBV20-1; CDR3aa: CSVIGTRGDSTCEQYF; CDR3nt: TGCAGTGTTATCGGGACTAGAGGAGATTCCACCTGCGAGCAGTACTTC
j_gene: TRBJ2-2; abundance: many; d_gene: .; v_gene: TRBV5-1; CDR3aa: CASSFRPGAGELFF; CDR3nt: TGCGCCAGCAGCTTCCGGCCGGGCGCCGGGGAGCTGTTTTTT